Below, 20 T cell receptor beta chains from the same sample are listed, as sequenced in a study of technical replicates of blood from a few donors. Assay: immunoSEQ multiplex PCR; the TCRdb copy retains only in-frame clones and omits some. The sample has around 83,000 clones; around 94% are singletons. Sequencing used T cells isolated from PBMCs. Receptors were obtained from a human donor in good health.

V and J are TRBV28 and TRBJ2-1; possibly TRBD1 for D (7 bases). This CDR3 spans 18 amino acids. Per the germline V gene, CDR1 is MDHEN and CDR2 is SYDVKM. Trimming pared 4 bases from V and 5 bases from J, leaving 24 bases between. For the CDR3, the DNA is TGTGCCAGCAGTTCCCTTTTTATAAATCAGGGGGAGGACAATGAGCAGTTCTTC. Protein product: CASSSLFINQGEDNEQFF.

V usage is TRBV27 and J usage is TRBJ2-5, with D possibly matching TRBD2 (5 bases). Germline values: CDR1 MNHEY, CDR2 SMNVEV (reference sequence). V was shortened by 0 bases and J by 5 bases, with 19 bases between the two germline ends. This CDR3 comprises 17 residues. The CDR3 sequence is CASSLSSGGRTMETQYF. The CDR3 nucleotides are TGTGCCAGCAGTTTATCGAGCGGCGGACGGACCATGGAGACCCAGTACTTC.

The rearrangement joins TRBV4-1 to TRBJ1-3; D is unclear. The CDR3 runs to 15 residues. V was cut by 4 bases and J by 0 bases, with 10 bases left in between. From germline, CDR1 is MGHRA and CDR2 YSYEKL. The CDR3 nucleotides read TGCGCCAGCAGCCTCCGAACATTCTCTGGAAACACCATATATTTT. Its translation is CASSLRTFSGNTIYF.

This clone is a singleton in its sample. The chain uses TRBV6-5 and TRBJ2-7, with D tentatively TRBD2 (6 bases). Germline lookup yields CDR1 MNHEY and CDR2 SVGAGI. V shed 2 bases and J shed 3 bases, with 8 bases lying between them. This CDR3 has 13 amino acids. CDR3: CASSYGGNYEQYF. In DNA form, the CDR3 reads TGTGCCAGCAGTTACGGCGGGAACTACGAGCAGTACTTC.

The chain combines TRBV6-5 with TRBJ2-1, with D possibly being TRBD1 (6 bases). V lost 6 bases and J 6 bases, leaving 18 bases between the germline ends. Germline V gene data show CDR1 as MNHEY and CDR2 as SVGAGI. There are 15 residues in the CDR3. CDR3 sequence: CASRERQVAGNEQFF. CDR3 nucleotide sequence: TGTGCCAGCAGAGAAAGACAGGTAGCTGGCAATGAGCAGTTCTTC.

V and J are TRBV10-1 and TRBJ1-4; D not certain. The germline CDR1 and CDR2 sequences are WNHNN and SYGVQD (reference sequence). The ends were cut back, 8 bases at V and 6 bases at J, with 16 bases in the middle. This CDR3 is 14 amino acids long. The CDR3 loop reads CASPVKVGDEKLFF. CDR3 coding DNA: TGCGCCAGCCCAGTGAAAGTCGGGGATGAAAAACTGTTTTTT.

V usage is TRBV30 and J usage is TRBJ2-1, with 8 bases lining up with TRBD2. V gave up 0 bases and J gave up 6 bases; unmatched junction bases: 4. This CDR3 spans 14 amino acids. Looked up from germline, CDR1 is GTSNPN and CDR2 is SVGIG (reference sequence). The CDR3 sequence is CAWSVLAGGNEQFF. The DNA for the CDR3 is TGTGCCTGGAGTGTGTTGGCGGGAGGCAATGAGCAGTTCTTC.

In this sample, this clone turned up once. The V call is TRBV6-1, the J call TRBJ2-7; no clear D. The CDR3 is 17 amino acids. V shed 2 bases and J shed 5 bases, with 22 bases lying between them. Germline V gene lookup returns CDR1 MNHNS and CDR2 SASEGT. CDR3 residues: CASSEKSYGPLGHEQYF. The CDR3 region has the DNA TGTGCCAGCAGTGAAAAATCATATGGCCCCCTTGGCCACGAGCAGTACTTC.

The chain combines TRBV9 with TRBJ2-3; the match to TRBD1 covers 11 bases. Losses at the gene ends were 0 bases for V and 6 bases for J; bases not matched to a gene: 6. Germline V gives CDR1 SGDLS, CDR2 YYNGEE. This CDR3 comprises 16 residues. The CDR3: CASSVAGQGAVDTQYF. Written as DNA, the CDR3 is TGTGCCAGCAGCGTAGCTGGACAGGGGGCAGTTGATACGCAGTATTTT.

The CDR3 nucleotides are TGTGCCAGCAGTGACTCCCGGGGGGGAATGCAAGGCTACACCTTC. Amino acids: CASSDSRGGMQGYTF. The chain recombines TRBV6-4 with TRBJ1-2; the D gene is possibly TRBD1 (5 bases). V dropped 0 bases and J dropped 8 bases, with 16 bases sitting between them. This CDR3 contains 15 residues. Germline assignment: CDR1 MRHNA and CDR2 SNTAGT.

The chain joins TRBV27 to TRBJ1-4, with 8 bases aligning to TRBD1. This CDR3 is 14 amino acids long. The germline V gene encodes CDR1 MNHEY and CDR2 SMNVEV (reference sequence). The junction had 5 bases not matched to a gene; V was cut back by 5 bases and J by 6 bases. The CDR3 sequence: CASSQGASHEKLFF. The CDR3, as DNA: TGTGCCAGCAGTCAGGGGGCCAGTCATGAAAAACTGTTTTTT.

The chain uses TRBV19 and TRBJ1-1; TRBD1 matches at 7 bases. This CDR3 is 13 amino acids long. V lost 4 bases and J lost 6; bases outside the gene matches: 5. Germline V gene data show CDR1 as LNHDA and CDR2 as SQIVND (reference sequence). The CDR3 sequence is CASSRQGSPEAFF. CDR3 nucleotides: TGTGCCAGTAGTAGACAGGGTAGCCCTGAAGCTTTCTTT. Supplemented by reference TRBV19 and TRBJ1-1, the full variable domain reads DGGITQSPKYLFRKEGQNVTLSCEQNLNHDAMYWYRQDPGQGLRLIYYSQIVNDFQKGDIAEGYSVSREKKESFPLTVTSAQKNPTAFYLCASSRQGSPEAFFGQGTRLTVV.

This CDR3 is CASSRASTQYF. Here the CDR3 DNA reads TGCGCCAGCAGCCGCGCATCCACGCAGTATTTT. V is TRBV4-1 and J is TRBJ2-3; D remains unclear. The ends were cut back, 4 bases at V and 9 bases at J, with 8 bases in the middle. The germline gives CDR1 MGHRA, CDR2 YSYEKL. The CDR3 is made up of 11 amino acids.

This clone occurred once. This chain joins TRBV28 and TRBJ2-7; 7 nucleotides agree with TRBD1. The CDR3 is made up of 11 amino acids. The germline gives CDR1 MDHEN, CDR2 SYDVKM. V lost 6 bases and J lost 4; bases outside the gene matches: 0. The CDR3 region is CASSRGYEQYF. The CDR3 DNA sequence: TGTGCCAGCAGCAGGGGGTACGAGCAGTACTTC. The full variable domain, its missing parts supplied by reference TRBV28 and TRBJ2-7, is DVKVTQSSRYLVKRTGEKVFLECVQDMDHENMFWYRQDPGLGLRLIYFSYDVKMKEKGDIPEGYSVSREKKERFSLILESASTNQTSMYLCASSRGYEQYFGPGTRLTVT.

The rearrangement links TRBV28 to TRBJ2-2, with 9 bases aligning to TRBD1. Germline V gives CDR1 MDHEN, CDR2 SYDVKM. The CDR3 is 15 residues long. The V segment lost 6 bases and the J segment 4 bases; nucleotides outside the gene matches: 6. The CDR3 coding sequence is TGTGCCAGCAGCTTTACAGGGGGCAGCACCGGGGAGCTGTTTTTT. Translation: CASSFTGGSTGELFF.

In DNA form, the CDR3 reads TGTGCCAGCAGCTTTGACAGGGGCTCCTACAATGAGCAGTTCTTC. Its protein product is CASSFDRGSYNEQFF. The V and J genes are TRBV5-6 and TRBJ2-1; 8 bases line up with TRBD1. Germline V CDR1 and CDR2: SGHDT, YYEEEE. CDR3 length: 15 residues. The J segment lost 0 bases and the V segment lost 2 bases, leaving 1 base of the junction unmatched.

The chain carries TRBV5-1 and TRBJ1-1; D is perhaps TRBD1 (5 bases). CDR1 is SGHRS and CDR2 is YFSETQ in the germline V gene. The CDR3 sequence is 14 residues long. Trimming pared 0 bases from V and 5 bases from J, leaving 11 bases between. The CDR3 reads CASSLVAGGTEAFF. The DNA of the CDR3 is TGCGCCAGCAGCTTGGTAGCGGGGGGAACTGAAGCTTTCTTT.

The V gene is TRBV28, the J gene TRBJ2-7, with TRBD2 matching 8 bases. V trimming: 0 bases; J trimming: 4 bases; junction bases outside the gene matches: 5. The CDR3 consists of 15 residues. Germline values: CDR1 MDHEN, CDR2 SYDVKM. CDR3 protein: CASSLWASGLYEQYF. CDR3 nucleotide sequence: TGTGCCAGCAGTTTATGGGCTAGCGGGCTATACGAGCAGTACTTC.

This chain connects TRBV5-5 to TRBJ1-2, with no clear D. The germline V gene has CDR1 SGHKS and CDR2 YYEKEE (reference sequence). Deletions cut 0 bases from V and 5 bases from J, with 11 bases between. The CDR3 has 14 amino acids. CDR3 nucleotide sequence: TGTGCCAGCAGCTTGGCCATCGAGACTTATGGCTACACCTTC. It codes for CASSLAIETYGYTF. The variable domain in full, completed from reference TRBV5-5 and TRBJ1-2, reads DAGVTQSPTHLIKTRGQQVTLRCSPISGHKSVSWYQQVLGQGPQFIFQYYEKEERGRGNFPDRFSARQFPNYSSELNVNALLLGDSALYLCASSLAIETYGYTFGSGTRLTVV.

The chain uses TRBV4-2 and TRBJ2-7; 8 bases agree with TRBD1. This CDR3 has 17 amino acids. After removal of 0 bases from V and 4 bases from J, the junction contained 11 bases not matched to a gene. In germline, CDR1 is LGHNA, CDR2 YNFKEQ. The CDR3 bases are TGTGCCAGCAGCCAAGATCTCCTAACAGGGGGTGGTTACGAGCAGTACTTC. Translation: CASSQDLLTGGGYEQYF.